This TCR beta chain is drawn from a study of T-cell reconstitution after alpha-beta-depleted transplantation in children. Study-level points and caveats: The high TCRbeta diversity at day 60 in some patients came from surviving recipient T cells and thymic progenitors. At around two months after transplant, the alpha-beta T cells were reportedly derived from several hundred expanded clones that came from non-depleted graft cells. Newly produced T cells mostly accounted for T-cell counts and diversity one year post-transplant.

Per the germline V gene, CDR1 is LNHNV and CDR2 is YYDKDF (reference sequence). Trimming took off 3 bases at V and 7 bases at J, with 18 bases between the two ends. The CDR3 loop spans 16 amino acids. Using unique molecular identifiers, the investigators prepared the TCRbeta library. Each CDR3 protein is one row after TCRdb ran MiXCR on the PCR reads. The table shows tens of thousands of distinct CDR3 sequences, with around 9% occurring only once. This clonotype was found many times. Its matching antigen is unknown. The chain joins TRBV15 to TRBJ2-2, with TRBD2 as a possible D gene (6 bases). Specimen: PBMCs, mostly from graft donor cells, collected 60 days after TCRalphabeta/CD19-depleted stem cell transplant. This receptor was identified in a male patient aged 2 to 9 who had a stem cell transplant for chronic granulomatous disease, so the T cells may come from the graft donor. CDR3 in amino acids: CATSSGLKRRDGELFF. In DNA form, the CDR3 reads TGTGCCACCAGCAGTGGACTCAAGAGGAGGGACGGGGAGCTGTTTTTT.